One and the same sample provided the 5 T cell receptor beta chains below, sequenced in a study of T cells after yellow fever vaccination. TCRdb analysed the 5' RACE reads with MiXCR anew, one entry per CDR3 protein. The sample lists about 300,000 distinct CDR3 sequences; around 7% were seen once. The input for sequencing was PBMCs, taken roughly 46 days after the first yellow fever vaccination. All receptors derive from a man younger than 35 who received the YFV17D yellow fever vaccine.

This clonotype was seen a few times. The chain's CDR3 is CASRDRYEQYV. For the CDR3, the DNA is TGTGCCAGCAGAGACAGGTACGAGCAGTACGTC. The rearrangement uses TRBV28 and TRBJ2-7; D perhaps matches TRBD1 (6 bases). The CDR3 has 11 amino acids. The V end lost 6 bases, the J end lost 4 bases, and 7 bases lay between the germline ends. The V gene's germline CDR1 is MDHEN and CDR2 SYDVKM.

This sequence joins TRBV10-3 and TRBJ2-1, with a tentative D call TRBD2 (5 bases). V gave up 1 base and J gave up 2 bases, with 12 bases separating them. The CDR3 extends over 16 amino acids. Per germline, CDR1 ENHRY and CDR2 SYGVKD. The CDR3 nucleotides are TGTGCCATCAGTGAGTTGGGAACGGGGACCTACAATGAGCAGTTCTTC. Translation gives CAISELGTGTYNEQFF.

In this sample, this clonotype turned up a few times. The CDR3 DNA sequence: TGCAGTGCGCCCTGGAGGTTCTCCTACAATGAGCAGTTCTTC. This sequence encodes CSAPWRFSYNEQFF. The chain is built from TRBV20-1 and TRBJ2-1; perhaps TRBD2 as D (5 bases). Germline-derived CDR1 and CDR2 are DFQATT and SNEGSKA (reference sequence). This CDR3 has 14 residues. V shed 6 bases and J shed 0 bases, with 12 bases lying between them.

Many counts were recorded for this clonotype. The chain has TRBV6-6 and TRBJ2-7; TRBD2 agrees at 11 bases. J was trimmed by 7 bases and V by 7 bases; bases with no gene match: 3. Germline CDR1 MNHNY, CDR2 SVGAGI (reference sequence). The CDR3 runs 12 residues. DNA of the CDR3: TGTGCCAGCACCGGGACTAGCGGAGAGCAGTACTTC. Translating it yields CASTGTSGEQYF.

This chain connects TRBV7-9 to TRBJ1-1; 9 nucleotides align to TRBD1. This CDR3 contains 13 residues. V was pared by 3 bases and J by 6 bases, with 2 bases of the junction left unmatched. The germline gives CDR1 SEHNR, CDR2 FQNEAQ (reference sequence). CDR3 DNA sequence: TGTGCCAGCAGCTTGGGGACAGGGTCTGAAGCTTTCTTT. Its protein is CASSLGTGSEAFF.